In this sample, the clone carrying this T cell receptor (beta chain) turned up a few times. The sample is drawn from a study of blood T cell repertoires in COVID-19. Overall study: Collection of acute and convalescent COVID-19 samples took place in the United States, Italy and Spain. PBMCs, B-cell-depleted T cells, or T cells were the source of the cDNA or gDNA that made up the material.

Per the original data handling: Nucleated cell number was recorded as an estimate derived from reference gene primer amplification. This table comes from immunoSEQ multiplex PCR, and its TCRdb copy is limited to in-frame clones, with some not included. The V and J calls and the clone size are those of that table, but D and trimming were determined from the DNA. Found here are 300,000 or so clones, roughly 86% of them singletons; the top ten hold under 2%. The receptor was isolated from a woman between 50 and 59 years old with acute or convalescent COVID-19. The sample comprised peripheral blood.

The CDR3 DNA sequence: TGTGCCAGTAGTCTGATGGGAGTGGACACCATATATTTT. This translates into CASSLMGVDTIYF. The chain employs TRBV19 and TRBJ1-3; D not certain. CDR1 LNHDA and CDR2 SQIVND come from the germline V gene (reference sequence). Trimming took 5 bases from V and 8 from J, leaving 13 bases between them. This CDR3 spans 13 amino acids. The full variable domain, completed using reference TRBV19 and TRBJ1-3, is DGGITQSPKYLFRKEGQNVTLSCEQNLNHDAMYWYRQDPGQGLRLIYYSQIVNDFQKGDIAEGYSVSREKKESFPLTVTSAQKNPTAFYLCASSLMGVDTIYFGEGSWLTVV.